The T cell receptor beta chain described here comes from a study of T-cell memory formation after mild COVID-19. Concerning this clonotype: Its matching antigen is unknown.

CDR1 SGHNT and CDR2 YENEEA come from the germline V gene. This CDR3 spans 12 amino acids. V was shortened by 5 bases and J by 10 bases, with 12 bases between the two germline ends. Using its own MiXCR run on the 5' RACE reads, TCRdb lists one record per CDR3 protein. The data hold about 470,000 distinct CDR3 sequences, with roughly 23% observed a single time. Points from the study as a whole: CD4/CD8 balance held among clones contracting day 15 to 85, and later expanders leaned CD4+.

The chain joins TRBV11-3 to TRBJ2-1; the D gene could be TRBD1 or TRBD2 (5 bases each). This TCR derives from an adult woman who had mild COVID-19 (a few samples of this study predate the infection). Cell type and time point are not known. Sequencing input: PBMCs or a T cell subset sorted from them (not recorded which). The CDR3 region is CASSPGPREQFF. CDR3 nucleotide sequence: TGTGCCAGCAGCCCGGGACCCCGCGAGCAGTTCTTC. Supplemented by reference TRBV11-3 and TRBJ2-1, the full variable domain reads EAGVVQSPRYKIIEKKQPVAFWCNPISGHNTLYWYLQNLGQGPELLIRYENEEAVDDSQLPKDRFSAERLKGVDSTLKIQPAELGDSAVYLCASSPGPREQFFGPGTRLTVL.